Given below is one TCR beta chain in context. These data come from a study of blood T cell repertoires in COVID-19. On the study more broadly: PBMCs, B-cell-depleted T cells, or T cells provided the cDNA or gDNA that made up the material.

The method was immunoSEQ multiplex PCR; TCRdb's version includes in-frame clones alone and lacks a portion of them. The sample consists of fewer than 350,000 clones, 90% of them appearing once. The CDR3 is 16 amino acids. Trimming removed 4 bases from V and 2 bases from J, with 15 bases in between. Germline CDR1 reads KGHSH; CDR2 reads LQKENI. The receptor was isolated from a woman younger than 30 with acute COVID-19. The sequenced sample consisted of PBMCs or T cells enriched from blood (not recorded which). This sequence joins TRBV18 and TRBJ1-5; D might be TRBD1 (6 bases). The CDR3, as DNA: TGTGCCAGCTCACTCAGACAGGTTAAAGGCAATCAGCCCCAGCATTTT. Protein: CASSLRQVKGNQPQHF.